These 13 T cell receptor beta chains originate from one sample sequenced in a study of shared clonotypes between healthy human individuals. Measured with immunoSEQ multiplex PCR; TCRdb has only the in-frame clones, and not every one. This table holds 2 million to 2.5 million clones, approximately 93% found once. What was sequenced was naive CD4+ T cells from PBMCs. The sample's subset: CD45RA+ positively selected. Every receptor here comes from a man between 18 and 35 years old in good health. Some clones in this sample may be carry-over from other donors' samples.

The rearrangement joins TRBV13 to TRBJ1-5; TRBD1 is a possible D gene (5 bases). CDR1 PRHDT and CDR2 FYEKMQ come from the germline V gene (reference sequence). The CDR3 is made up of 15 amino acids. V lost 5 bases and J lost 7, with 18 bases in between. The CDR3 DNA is TGTGCCAGCAGCGTTAGAGGGACCGTAGGGCAGCCCCAGCATTTT. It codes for CASSVRGTVGQPQHF.

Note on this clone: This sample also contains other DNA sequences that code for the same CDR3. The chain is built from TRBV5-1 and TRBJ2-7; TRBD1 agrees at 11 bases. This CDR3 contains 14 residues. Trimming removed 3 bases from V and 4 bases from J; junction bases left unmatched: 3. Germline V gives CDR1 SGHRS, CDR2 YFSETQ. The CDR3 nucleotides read TGCGCCAGCAGCTCAGGGACAGGGGGTTACGAGCAGTACTTC. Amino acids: CASSSGTGGYEQYF.

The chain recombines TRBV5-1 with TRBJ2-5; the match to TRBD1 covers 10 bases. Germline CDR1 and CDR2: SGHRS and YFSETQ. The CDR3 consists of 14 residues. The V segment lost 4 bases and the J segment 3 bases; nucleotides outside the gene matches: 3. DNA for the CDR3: TGCGCCAGCAGCGAGGACAGGGGGGAAGAGACCCAGTACTTC. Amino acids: CASSEDRGEETQYF.

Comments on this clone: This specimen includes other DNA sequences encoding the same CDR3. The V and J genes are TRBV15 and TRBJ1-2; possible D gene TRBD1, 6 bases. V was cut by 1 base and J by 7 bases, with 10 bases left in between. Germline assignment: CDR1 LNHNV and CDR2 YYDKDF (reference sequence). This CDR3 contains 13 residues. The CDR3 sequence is CATSRAGGGGYTF. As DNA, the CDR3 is TGTGCCACCAGCAGAGCGGGAGGGGGTGGCTACACCTTC.

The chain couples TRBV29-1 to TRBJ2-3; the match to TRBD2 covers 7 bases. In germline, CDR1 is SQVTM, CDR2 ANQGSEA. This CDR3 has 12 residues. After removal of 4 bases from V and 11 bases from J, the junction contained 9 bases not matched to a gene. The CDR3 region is CSVVEGGSLQYF. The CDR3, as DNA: TGCAGCGTTGTAGAGGGAGGGTCGTTGCAGTATTTT.

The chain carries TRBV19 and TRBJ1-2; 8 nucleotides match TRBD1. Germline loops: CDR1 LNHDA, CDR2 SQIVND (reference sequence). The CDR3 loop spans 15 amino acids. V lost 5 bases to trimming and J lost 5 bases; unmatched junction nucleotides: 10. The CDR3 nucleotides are TGTGCCAGTAGTTTCCGACAGGGGCCATATTATGGCTACACCTTC. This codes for CASSFRQGPYYGYTF.

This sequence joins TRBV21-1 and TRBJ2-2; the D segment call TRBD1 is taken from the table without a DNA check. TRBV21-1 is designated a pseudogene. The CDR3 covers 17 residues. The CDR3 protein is CASSKGWTGRPSGELFF. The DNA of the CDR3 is TGTGCCAGCAGCAAAGGTTGGACAGGGAGGCCCAGCGGGGAGCTGTTTTTT.

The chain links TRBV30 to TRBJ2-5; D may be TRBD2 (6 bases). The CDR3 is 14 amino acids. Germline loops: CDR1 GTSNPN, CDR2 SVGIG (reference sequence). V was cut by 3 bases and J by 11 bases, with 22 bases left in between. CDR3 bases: TGTGCCTGGAGCAGGGACTCCCTAAGGAGGGAGCAGTACTTC. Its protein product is CAWSRDSLRREQYF.

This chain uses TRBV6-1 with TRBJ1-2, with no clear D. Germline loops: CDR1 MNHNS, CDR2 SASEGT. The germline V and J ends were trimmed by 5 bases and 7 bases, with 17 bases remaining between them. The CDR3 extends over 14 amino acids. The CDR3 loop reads CASSNPVGLGGYTF. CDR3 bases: TGTGCCAGCAGTAACCCGGTGGGGTTAGGTGGCTACACCTTC.

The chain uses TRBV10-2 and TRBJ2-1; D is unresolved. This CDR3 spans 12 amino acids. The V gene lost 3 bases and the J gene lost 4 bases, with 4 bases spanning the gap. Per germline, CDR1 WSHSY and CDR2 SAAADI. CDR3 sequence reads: CASSDGYNEQFF. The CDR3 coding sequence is TGCGCCAGCAGTGACGGGTACAATGAGCAGTTCTTC.

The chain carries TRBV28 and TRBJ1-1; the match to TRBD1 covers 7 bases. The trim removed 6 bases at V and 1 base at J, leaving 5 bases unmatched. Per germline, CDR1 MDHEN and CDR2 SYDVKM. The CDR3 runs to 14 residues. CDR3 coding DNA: TGTGCCAGCAGGGGGGGACAGCGGAACACTGAAGCTTTCTTT. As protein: CASRGGQRNTEAFF.

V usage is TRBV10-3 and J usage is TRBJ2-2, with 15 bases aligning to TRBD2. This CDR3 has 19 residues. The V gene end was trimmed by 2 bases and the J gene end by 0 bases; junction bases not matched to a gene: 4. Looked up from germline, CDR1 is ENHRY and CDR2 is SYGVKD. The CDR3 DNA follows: TGTGCCATCAGTGAGGGGGGGACTAGCGGGAGGTCGAACACCGGGGAGCTGTTTTTT. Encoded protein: CAISEGGTSGRSNTGELFF.

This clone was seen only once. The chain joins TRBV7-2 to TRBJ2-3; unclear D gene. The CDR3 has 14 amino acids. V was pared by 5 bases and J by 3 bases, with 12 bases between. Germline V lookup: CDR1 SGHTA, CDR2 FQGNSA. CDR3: CASSPRALTDTQYF. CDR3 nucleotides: TGTGCCAGCAGCCCCCGAGCGTTAACAGATACGCAGTATTTT.